Presented here are 25 T cell receptor beta chains from one specimen sequenced in a study of T cell repertoires in ileal Crohn's disease. Measured with immunoSEQ multiplex PCR; TCRdb has only the in-frame clones, and not every one. This repertoire shows roughly 18,000 clones, roughly 85% found once; its top ten account for under 13%. The sample was ileal tissue. These receptors were obtained from an adult with Crohn's disease.

This chain links TRBV21-1 with TRBJ1-4; TRBD1 reflects the table's D call only, with no check against the DNA. TRBV21-1 is tagged as a pseudogene. This CDR3 region has 14 residues. CDR3 DNA sequence: TGTGCCAGCAGTCACAGGGGGCGTAGTGAAAAACTGTTTTTT. It codes for CASSHRGRSEKLFF.

The chain couples TRBV19 to TRBJ1-1; D call uncertain. Trimming cost V 5 bases and J 6 bases, with 10 bases left between them. The CDR3 covers 12 residues. Germline CDR1 LNHDA, CDR2 SQIVND (reference sequence). Here the CDR3 DNA reads TGTGCCAGTAGTCCCGGGATTTCTGAAGCTTTCTTT. This gives the protein CASSPGISEAFF.

The chain joins TRBV9 to TRBJ2-7, with 7 positions matching TRBD1. CDR1 SGDLS and CDR2 YYNGEE come from the germline V gene. V lost 4 bases and J lost 1; bases outside the gene matches: 5. The CDR3 consists of 14 residues. The CDR3 sequence is CASSPGQQSYEQYF. CDR3 sequence (DNA): TGTGCCAGCAGCCCGGGACAGCAGTCCTACGAGCAGTACTTC.

The chain recombines TRBV5-8 with TRBJ1-1; 7 bases align to TRBD1. V dropped 2 bases and J dropped 1; count of bases not matched to a gene: 8. Germline V gives CDR1 SGHTS, CDR2 YDEGEE. The CDR3 runs to 16 residues. The CDR3 sequence is CASSLGRDRPNTEAFF. CDR3 in DNA: TGTGCCAGCAGCTTAGGCCGGGACAGACCGAACACTGAAGCTTTCTTT.

This sequence joins TRBV27 and TRBJ1-1, with a possible D match to TRBD1 (5 bases). The CDR3 loop spans 13 amino acids. The germline V and J ends were trimmed by 10 bases and 6 bases, with 18 bases remaining between them. CDR1 MNHEY and CDR2 SMNVEV come from the germline V gene (reference sequence). The CDR3 DNA sequence: TGTGCCACACGATTCCGTGGGGCGTCTGAAGCTTTCTTT. Translating gives CATRFRGASEAFF.

V gene TRBV27 combines with J gene TRBJ2-7; 8 nucleotides align to TRBD1. The ends lost 6 bases at V and 2 bases at J; junction bases unmatched: 9. CDR1 is MNHEY, CDR2 SMNVEV, per germline (reference sequence). CDR3 length: 15 residues. CDR3 sequence: CASSLQPTGAYEQYF. In DNA form, the CDR3 reads TGTGCCAGCAGCCTTCAGCCGACAGGGGCCTACGAGCAGTACTTC.

The chain couples TRBV6-1 to TRBJ2-2; 9 bases line up with TRBD1. V was clipped by 4 bases and J by 6 bases; unmatched bases: 6. This CDR3 is 15 amino acids long. Germline V gene lookup returns CDR1 MNHNS and CDR2 SASEGT. Written as DNA, the CDR3 is TGTGCCAGCAGTGGACAGGGGGGGTTTTCCGGGGAGCTGTTTTTT. Its protein product is CASSGQGGFSGELFF.

The chain joins TRBV7-9 to TRBJ2-7, with 7 nucleotides matching TRBD1. The V gene's germline CDR1 is SEHNR and CDR2 FQNEAQ (reference sequence). There are 14 residues in the CDR3. J gave up 4 bases and V 1 base, and 4 bases lay outside the gene matches. The CDR3 DNA sequence: TGTGCCAGCAGCTTAGGGACAGGCAATTACGAGCAGTACTTC. Encoded protein: CASSLGTGNYEQYF.

This sequence joins TRBV5-4 and TRBJ1-4, with D perhaps matching TRBD1 (5 bases). With 4 bases removed from V and 8 bases from J, the gap between germline ends came to 18 bases. Looked up from germline, CDR1 is SGHNT and CDR2 is YYREEE (reference sequence). The CDR3 length is 15 residues. The CDR3 region is CASSPGGQGLEKLFF. The CDR3 DNA is TGTGCCAGCAGCCCTGGAGGGCAGGGATTGGAAAAACTGTTTTTT.

This chain uses TRBV5-1 with TRBJ2-3, with a weak D call TRBD2 (5 bases). Looked up from germline, CDR1 is SGHRS and CDR2 is YFSETQ. This CDR3 contains 13 residues. V dropped 2 bases and J dropped 4 bases, with 8 bases sitting between them. As DNA, the CDR3 is TGCGCCAGCAGCTTAGGGAGTGCAGATACGCAGTATTTT. Encoded protein: CASSLGSADTQYF.

The chain combines TRBV30 with TRBJ1-5; 7 bases agree with TRBD1. This CDR3 contains 15 residues. Trimming at V came to 2 bases and at J to 3 bases, leaving 7 bases not matched to a gene. Germline CDR1 is GTSNPN and CDR2 is SVGIG (reference sequence). The DNA of the CDR3 is TGTGCCTGGAGTACTCCCGGGACAGTCAATCAGCCCCAGCATTTT. This translates into CAWSTPGTVNQPQHF.

The chain carries TRBV21-1 and TRBJ1-4; no check of the table's D call, TRBD1, against the DNA was made. TRBV21-1 is assigned pseudogene status. The CDR3 runs to 15 residues. The CDR3 bases are TGTGCCAGCAGCGGAAACAGGGTAGTCGAGGAAAAACTGTTTTTT. It encodes CASSGNRVVEEKLFF.

The chain joins TRBV29-1 to TRBJ1-2, with 10 bases aligning to TRBD1. CDR1 SQVTM and CDR2 ANQGSEA come from the germline V gene. This CDR3 is built from 14 residues. The V and J ends lost 4 bases and 3 bases, in that order; junction bases with no gene match: 5. Here the CDR3 DNA reads TGCAGCGTTGTCCGGACAGGGGGGCACTATGGCTACACCTTC. Its protein is CSVVRTGGHYGYTF.

The chain employs TRBV6-6 and TRBJ1-1; 8 positions match TRBD1. J gave up 10 bases and V 2 bases, and 6 bases lay outside the gene matches. Germline V CDR1 and CDR2: MNHNY, SVGAGI (reference sequence). The CDR3 length is 13 residues. CDR3 nucleotides: TGTGCCAGCAGTTACCCTATGGGACAGGCAGCTTTCTTT. It encodes CASSYPMGQAAFF.

V usage is TRBV7-2 and J usage is TRBJ2-7; the D gene is possibly TRBD1 (6 bases). Trimming took 5 bases from V and 1 from J, leaving 9 bases between them. The CDR3 loop spans 13 amino acids. The germline CDR1 and CDR2 sequences are SGHTA and FQGNSA. The CDR3 here is CASSIDRSYEQYF. CDR3 coding DNA: TGTGCCAGCAGCATAGACAGGTCCTACGAGCAGTACTTC.

The rearrangement uses TRBV7-9 and TRBJ1-5, with TRBD1 as a possible D gene (5 bases). CDR3 size: 16 residues. V was cut by 10 bases and J by 2 bases, with 21 bases left in between. Germline CDR1 SEHNR, CDR2 FQNEAQ (reference sequence). The CDR3 bases are TGTGCCACCGCGGGGGACGGTTCTCGGGGCAATCAGCCCCAGCATTTT. Its translation is CATAGDGSRGNQPQHF. Drawing the rest from reference TRBV7-9 and TRBJ1-5, the complete variable domain is DTGVSQNPRHKITKRGQNVTFRCDPISEHNRLYWYRQTLGQGPEFLTYFQNEAQLEKSRLLSDRFSAERPKGSFSTLEIQRTEQGDSAMYLCATAGDGSRGNQPQHFGDGTRLSIL.

This chain uses TRBV4-3 with TRBJ1-1, with 9 nucleotides matching TRBD1. The J segment lost 2 bases and the V segment lost 0 bases, leaving 13 bases of the junction unmatched. The CDR3 runs 19 residues. CDR1 and CDR2 (germline): LGHNA, YSLEER. CDR3 DNA: TGCGCCAGCAGCCAAGAATCCCTTGGGACAGGGATCGCAAACACTGAAGCTTTCTTT. Protein product: CASSQESLGTGIANTEAFF.

This chain joins TRBV6-6 and TRBJ2-1; 9 bases match TRBD2. The CDR3 is made up of 15 amino acids. The germline V gene has CDR1 MNHNY and CDR2 SVGAGI (reference sequence). V shed 5 bases, J shed 4 bases, and the junction held 6 bases outside the gene matches. CDR3 protein: CASSAAGGLYNEQFF. The CDR3 nucleotides read TGTGCCAGCAGTGCCGCGGGGGGGCTGTACAATGAGCAGTTCTTC.

The genes are TRBV18 and TRBJ1-4, with TRBD1 identical over 8 bases. Germline assignment: CDR1 KGHSH and CDR2 LQKENI. V lost 1 base to trimming and J lost 0 bases; unmatched junction nucleotides: 1. CDR3 length: 16 amino acids. The chain's CDR3 is CASSPQQGATNEKLFF. The CDR3 DNA reads as TGTGCCAGCTCACCACAACAGGGGGCAACTAATGAAAAACTGTTTTTT.

The chain couples TRBV2 to TRBJ1-4; D ambiguous. From germline, CDR1 is SNHLY and CDR2 FYNNEI. Deletions cut 1 base from V and 3 bases from J, with 9 bases between. This CDR3 spans 15 amino acids. Here the CDR3 reads CASSEDRRSNEKLFF. The DNA for the CDR3 is TGTGCCAGCAGTGAAGATCGCAGGTCTAATGAAAAACTGTTTTTT.

The rearrangement joins TRBV18 to TRBJ2-1; no clear D gene. Trimming pared 3 bases from V and 1 base from J, leaving 4 bases between. The CDR3 consists of 13 residues. CDR1 is KGHSH and CDR2 is LQKENI in the germline V gene. The CDR3 here is CASSPQSYNEQFF. CDR3 nucleotide sequence: TGTGCCAGCTCACCGCAGTCCTACAATGAGCAGTTCTTC.

This clone has just one count. This chain joins TRBV27 and TRBJ1-6; D possibly corresponds to TRBD1 (6 bases). This CDR3 spans 19 amino acids. Trimming removed 3 bases from V and 5 bases from J, with 23 bases in between. In germline, CDR1 is MNHEY, CDR2 SMNVEV (reference sequence). CDR3 sequence reads: CASSLTGRYPGPHNSPLHF. CDR3 sequence (DNA): TGTGCCAGCAGTTTGACAGGAAGGTACCCGGGGCCCCATAATTCACCCCTCCACTTT.

This rearrangement joins TRBV5-6 to TRBJ1-2; D ambiguous. CDR3 size: 15 residues. Germline V lookup: CDR1 SGHDT, CDR2 YYEEEE. V lost 0 bases and J 4 bases, leaving 13 bases between the germline ends. The CDR3 DNA reads TGTGCCAGCAGCTTGGCCCAGGTCGTCGGCTATGGCTACACCTTC. Translating it yields CASSLAQVVGYGYTF.

The gene calls are TRBV7-9 and TRBJ1-3; unclear D gene. CDR1 is SEHNR, CDR2 FQNEAQ, per germline (reference sequence). The CDR3 has 17 residues. V was clipped by 0 bases and J by 3 bases, with 15 bases between them. The CDR3 nucleotides are TGTGCCAGCAGCTTAGCGGAGGGCACCAGACGTGGAAACACCATATATTTT. Residues: CASSLAEGTRRGNTIYF.

In its sample, this clone was seen a few times. The genes are TRBV4-1 and TRBJ1-1; 7 nucleotides align to TRBD1. Looked up from germline, CDR1 is MGHRA and CDR2 is YSYEKL. CDR3 length equals 17 residues. V was clipped by 0 bases and J by 6 bases; unmatched bases: 13. This CDR3 is CASSQDNRGTGRAEAFF. CDR3 DNA sequence: TGCGCCAGCAGCCAAGATAACAGGGGCACCGGACGCGCTGAAGCTTTCTTT.